A selection of T cell receptor beta chains follows, all from one sample in a study of cytomegalovirus exposure and HLA in healthy donors. Only in-frame clones appear in the TCRdb table, and some are missing; sequencing was by immunoSEQ multiplex PCR. The table has 65,000 to 75,000 clones, around 78% seen once. Sample: PBMCs. Receptors originate from a man over 45 in good health and CMV-seronegative. The CDR3 runs from the conserved cysteine through the conserved F or W.

TRBJ2-3	TRBV10-3	CAISGSSAGVSTDTQYF
TRBJ1-4	TRBV4-3	CASSQQTFRGGEKLFF
.	TRBV10-1	CASSEHRGASYEQYF
TRBJ2-7	TRBV5-5	CASSWGRGQGGEQYF
TRBJ1-5	TRBV7-2	CASSHGPQPQHF
TRBJ2-1	TRBV7-7	CASSSDRAPYNEQFF
.	TRBV19	CASRPGRTRHYEQYF
TRBJ2-3	TRBV6-4	CASSGDSTDTQYF
TRBJ1-5	TRBV7-2	CASSRDRVTNQPQHF
TRBJ2-1	TRBV4-1	CASSQESSGSQFF
TRBJ2-7	TRBV27	CASSPGTGMYEQYF
TRBJ2-2	TRBV7-6	CASSLKGGQTNTGELFF
TRBJ1-4	TRBV28	CASSLPGSQEKLFF
TRBJ1-5	TRBV7-2	CASSLTYRGPEQPQHF
TRBJ1-1	TRBV27	CASSLFPGVTEAFF
TRBJ2-7	TRBV6-6	CASSYVAGQGSAEQYF
TRBJ2-2	TRBV11-2	CASSPRGELFF
TRBJ2-7	TRBV11-2	CASSSSAGGRSSYEQYF
TRBJ1-5	TRBV4-1	CASSQELGGYSQPQHF
TRBJ2-5	TRBV5-6	CASSLLGLLAGDGETQYF
TRBJ2-1	TRBV2	CASRAGTADANEQFF
TRBJ2-2	TRBV30	CARGLAGGPNTGELFF
TRBJ2-7	TRBV13	CASSFDTSYEQYF
TRBJ1-2	TRBV9	CASSVGDRVLRGYTF
TRBJ2-7	TRBV28	CASSTTTVYEQYF
TRBJ1-1	TRBV2	CAFGTGVMNTEAFF
TRBJ2-2	TRBV2	CASVRERATGELFF
TRBJ1-4	TRBV6-5	CASSPTGNNEKLFF
TRBJ2-6	TRBV7-2	CASSLGLAGRSGANVLTF
TRBJ2-3	TRBV7-6	CASSFGTSGGITDTQYF
TRBJ1-1	TRBV7-9	CASSLMGEAFF
TRBJ2-1	TRBV9	CASSVQQGLGNEQFF
TRBJ1-5	TRBV6-5	CASGDRNQPQHF
TRBJ2-7	TRBV2	CASRVGQGLYYEQYF
TRBJ1-2	TRBV5-4	CASSSRVSYGYTF
TRBJ2-5	TRBV6-5	CASRRGGWETQYF
TRBJ1-1	TRBV7-6	CASSFSRGSSTEAFF
TRBJ2-7	TRBV5-1	CASSVGQGGYEQYF
TRBJ2-1	TRBV2	CASSEPGTGGREASYNEQFF
TRBJ2-7	TRBV7-9	CASSLWSTAYEQYF
TRBJ1-2	TRBV28	CASSGLETGGYTF
TRBJ2-3	TRBV10-3	CAISDPGTRTDTQYF
TRBJ1-3	TRBV9	CASSPNYQLRGFSGNTIYF
TRBJ2-3	TRBV11-2	CASSLQGFTYF
TRBJ2-3	TRBV7-3	CASSPTQVDTQYF
TRBJ1-2	TRBV5-1	CASSSDRASYGYTF
TRBJ1-4	TRBV9	CASSPSGALSEKLFF
TRBJ2-7	TRBV5-1	CASSLATGSPYEQYF
TRBJ2-3	TRBV7-7	CASSMGTSGSSDTQYF
TRBJ1-1	TRBV5-1	CASSSLGLQGGTEAFF
TRBJ2-3	TRBV5-4	CASSSKQADTQYF
TRBJ2-3	TRBV5-1	CASSFPGLAVTDTQYF
TRBJ1-1	TRBV18	CASSPLGQGNTEAFF